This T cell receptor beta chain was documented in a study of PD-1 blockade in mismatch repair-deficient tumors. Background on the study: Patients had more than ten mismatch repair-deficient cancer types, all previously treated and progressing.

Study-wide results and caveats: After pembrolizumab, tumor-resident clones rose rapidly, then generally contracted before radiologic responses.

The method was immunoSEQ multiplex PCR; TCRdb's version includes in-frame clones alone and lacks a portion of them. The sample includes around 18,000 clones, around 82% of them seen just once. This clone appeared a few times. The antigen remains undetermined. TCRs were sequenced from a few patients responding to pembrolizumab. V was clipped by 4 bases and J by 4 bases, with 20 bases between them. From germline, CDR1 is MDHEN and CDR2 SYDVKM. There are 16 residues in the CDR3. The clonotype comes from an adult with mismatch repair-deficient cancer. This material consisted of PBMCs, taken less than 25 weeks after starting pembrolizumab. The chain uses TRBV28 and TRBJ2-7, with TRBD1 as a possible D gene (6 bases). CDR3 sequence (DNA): TGTGCCAGCAGTTCCTCTCCGGGACAAGGACCTTACGAGCAGTACTTC. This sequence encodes CASSSSPGQGPYEQYF.